Listed here are 31 T cell receptor beta chains from one sample, sequenced in a study of blood T cell repertoires in COVID-19. Assay: immunoSEQ multiplex PCR; the TCRdb copy retains only in-frame clones and omits some. This sample yields some 240,000 clones, of which 75% to 90% are seen a single time; 3.1% belongs to the top ten. The source material was PBMCs or T cells enriched from blood (not recorded which). The source of these receptors is a woman in her thirties or forties who had been exposed to COVID-19.

V gene TRBV21-1 combines with J gene TRBJ2-7; TRBD2 is taken as the D call from the table, unchecked against the DNA. TRBV21-1 counts as a pseudogene. This CDR3 is 14 amino acids long. The CDR3 protein is CASSRLMRALRPYV. The CDR3 nucleotides read TGTGCCAGCAGCAGGCTGATGCGGGCCCTTAGGCCGTACGTC.

V gene TRBV10-3 combines with J gene TRBJ2-3, with D perhaps matching TRBD2 (6 bases). CDR3 length: 18 residues. CDR1 and CDR2 (germline): ENHRY, SYGVKD. V lost 3 bases, J lost 2 bases, and 21 bases lay in between. CDR3 coding DNA: TGTGCCATCAGTGACTCGGCCCTAGACGGGGGACTCACAGATACGCAGTATTTT. Protein sequence: CAISDSALDGGLTDTQYF.

The V gene is TRBV6-4, the J gene TRBJ2-1; 8 positions agree with TRBD2. This CDR3 comprises 13 residues. V lost 3 bases and J lost 7; bases outside the gene matches: 2. In germline, CDR1 is MRHNA, CDR2 SNTAGT. CDR3 region: CASSEQRGNEQFF. Here the CDR3 DNA reads TGTGCCAGCAGTGAGCAGCGGGGGAATGAGCAGTTCTTC.

In this sample, this clone turned up once. This sequence joins TRBV28 and TRBJ2-5; maybe TRBD2 (6 bases). CDR1 and CDR2 (germline): MDHEN, SYDVKM. This CDR3 comprises 14 residues. V shed 5 bases and J shed 1 base, with 11 bases lying between them. The CDR3 protein is CASSPDSGQETQYF. CDR3 DNA sequence: TGTGCCAGCAGTCCGGATAGCGGCCAAGAGACCCAGTACTTC.

The rearrangement uses TRBV6-1 and TRBJ2-5; possible D gene TRBD2, 6 bases. Trimming took 0 bases from V and 4 from J, leaving 6 bases between them. Germline-derived CDR1 and CDR2 are MNHNS and SASEGT. There are 13 residues in the CDR3. The CDR3 sequence is CASSEAGGETQYF. The CDR3 bases are TGTGCCAGCAGTGAAGCGGGAGGAGAGACCCAGTACTTC.

The chain links TRBV4-1 to TRBJ1-2, with D perhaps matching TRBD1 (6 bases). Germline CDR1 MGHRA, CDR2 YSYEKL. The CDR3 extends over 17 amino acids. V dropped 0 bases and J dropped 3 bases, with 17 bases sitting between them. CDR3 residues: CASSQEGGGLQDYGYTF. CDR3 bases: TGCGCCAGCAGCCAAGAGGGAGGGGGGCTTCAAGACTATGGCTACACCTTC.

The chain couples TRBV3-1 (or the pseudogene TRBV3-2) to TRBJ1-2; D not resolved. Trimming removed 0 bases from V and 4 bases from J, with 15 bases in between. There are 16 residues in the CDR3. Germline values: CDR1 LGHDT, CDR2 YNNKEL (reference sequence). The CDR3 is CASSQDLRAGGYGYTF. CDR3 bases: TGTGCCAGCAGCCAAGATCTAAGGGCGGGAGGCTATGGCTACACCTTC.

This clone has a handful of counts. This chain uses TRBV11-2 with TRBJ2-2, with D possibly TRBD2 on 5 matching bases. The germline V gene encodes CDR1 SGHAT and CDR2 FQNNGV. The V and J ends lost 3 bases and 1 base respectively, with 12 bases between them. The CDR3 runs to 16 residues. Written as DNA, the CDR3 is TGTGCCAGCAGCTTGGGAGAATGGATGAACACCGGGGAGCTGTTTTTT. Translation gives CASSLGEWMNTGELFF. The variable domain in full, completed from reference TRBV11-2 and TRBJ2-2, reads EAGVAQSPRYKIIEKRQSVAFWCNPISGHATLYWYQQILGQGPKLLIQFQNNGVVDDSQLPKDRFSAERLKGVDSTLKIQPAKLEDSAVYLCASSLGEWMNTGELFFGEGSRLTVL.

This chain uses TRBV4-2 with TRBJ1-2, with D unclear. V lost 3 bases, J lost 2 bases, and 10 bases lay in between. This CDR3 contains 14 residues. CDR1 and CDR2 (germline): LGHNA, YNFKEQ. The CDR3 DNA reads as TGTGCCAGCAGCCAGGAAGGAGTAAACTATGGCTACACCTTC. As protein: CASSQEGVNYGYTF.

This sequence joins TRBV7-6 and TRBJ2-5, with TRBD2 matching over 11 bases. The CDR3 has 14 residues. Trimming cost V 7 bases and J 5 bases; bases outside gene matches: 6. In germline, CDR1 is SGHVS, CDR2 FNYEAQ. CDR3 amino acids: CASTFSGGVETQYF. CDR3 in DNA: TGTGCCAGCACCTTTAGCGGGGGGGTTGAGACCCAGTACTTC.

J is TRBJ2-3 and V is TRBV4-2, with D possibly TRBD2 on 6 matching bases. This CDR3 comprises 15 residues. The V end lost 5 bases, the J end lost 2 bases, and 14 bases lay between the germline ends. CDR1 LGHNA and CDR2 YNFKEQ come from the germline V gene. CDR3 DNA sequence: TGTGCCAGCAGCGATTCCCGGGGGTTCACAGATACGCAGTATTTT. Its protein is CASSDSRGFTDTQYF.

V gene TRBV7-8 combines with J gene TRBJ2-2; weak D call: TRBD2 (6 bases). The ends were cut back, 2 bases at V and 6 bases at J, with 13 bases in the middle. Per germline, CDR1 SGHVS and CDR2 FQNEAQ. This CDR3 has 15 residues. The CDR3: CASSLSRGTPGELFF. DNA for the CDR3: TGTGCCAGCAGCTTAAGCCGCGGGACCCCCGGGGAGCTGTTTTTT.

This clone has a handful of counts. The chain links TRBV28 to TRBJ2-3; no firm D call. V was clipped by 3 bases and J by 2 bases, with 9 bases between them. Germline assignment: CDR1 MDHEN and CDR2 SYDVKM. CDR3 length equals 14 residues. The CDR3 region has the DNA TGTGCCAGCAGTTTGGCCAGTAACACAGATACGCAGTATTTT. This sequence encodes CASSLASNTDTQYF.

This clone came up once. The gene calls are TRBV19 and TRBJ1-5, with D possibly matching TRBD1 (6 bases). The CDR3 has 17 amino acids. V shed 1 base and J shed 2 bases, with 15 bases lying between them. Germline assignment: CDR1 LNHDA and CDR2 SQIVND (reference sequence). DNA of the CDR3: TGTGCCAGTAGTATAGCCAGGGGAAGGCTAGGCAATCAGCCCCAGCATTTT. Protein: CASSIARGRLGNQPQHF.

This chain joins TRBV6-2 or TRBV6-3 and TRBJ2-3; 10 bases agree with TRBD2. The CDR3 length is 16 residues. The V gene end was trimmed by 2 bases and the J gene end by 2 bases; junction bases not matched to a gene: 4. Germline CDR1 MNHEY, CDR2 SVGEGT. The CDR3 region has the DNA TGTGCCAGCAGTTACGGGACTAGCGCTTACACAGATACGCAGTATTTT. The encoded protein is CASSYGTSAYTDTQYF.

The V call is TRBV19, the J call TRBJ2-1; D perhaps matches TRBD2 (6 bases). Germline V gene lookup returns CDR1 LNHDA and CDR2 SQIVND (reference sequence). Trimming shortened V by 3 bases and J by 2 bases, and 11 bases separated the two germline ends. The length of the CDR3 is 15 residues. The CDR3 bases are TGTGCCAGTAGTATCTTGGGGACTCCCTACAATGAGCAGTTCTTC. Residues: CASSILGTPYNEQFF.

The chain employs TRBV7-2 and TRBJ2-7; TRBD1 aligns across 9 bases. The CDR3 sequence is 15 residues long. V shed 0 bases, J shed 4 bases, and the junction held 4 bases outside the gene matches. Germline loops: CDR1 SGHTA, CDR2 FQGNSA. The DNA for the CDR3 is TGTGCCAGCAGCTTAGCGGTAGGACAGGGGTACGAGCAGTACTTC. It translates to CASSLAVGQGYEQYF. Full variable domain (remainder filled in from reference TRBV7-2 and TRBJ2-7): GAGVSQSPSNKVTEKGKDVELRCDPISGHTALYWYRQSLGQGLEFLIYFQGNSAPDKSGLPSDRFSAERTGGSVSTLTIQRTQQEDSAVYLCASSLAVGQGYEQYFGPGTRLTVT.

The rearrangement links TRBV2 to TRBJ1-6; D call uncertain. Germline V lookup: CDR1 SNHLY, CDR2 FYNNEI. This CDR3 is built from 15 residues. Between the trimmed V and J ends, which lost 7 bases and 14 bases, there was a span of 24 bases. The CDR3 sequence: CASTVLTRIRLALHF. CDR3 nucleotides: TGTGCCAGCACCGTTTTGACAAGGATCCGTCTGGCCCTCCACTTT.

This chain uses TRBV11-3 with TRBJ2-1, with 8 bases fitting TRBD2. Trimming at V came to 0 bases and at J to 2 bases, leaving 0 bases not matched to a gene. This CDR3 has 15 amino acids. CDR1 is SGHNT, CDR2 YENEEA, per germline. This CDR3 is CASSLEAGAYNEQFF. The CDR3 bases are TGTGCCAGCAGCTTAGAAGCGGGAGCCTACAATGAGCAGTTCTTC.

This clone appeared once. The chain recombines TRBV4-3 with TRBJ2-1; 13 nucleotides match TRBD2. This CDR3 region has 16 residues. Trimming cost V 0 bases and J 7 bases; bases outside gene matches: 3. The germline CDR1 and CDR2 sequences are LGHNA and YSLEER. The CDR3 protein is CASSQEPGLAGNEQFF. For the CDR3, the DNA is TGCGCCAGCAGCCAAGAGCCGGGACTAGCGGGAAATGAGCAGTTCTTC.

The chain uses TRBV7-3 and TRBJ2-6, with D possibly being TRBD2 (5 bases). The germline CDR1 and CDR2 sequences are SGHTA and FQGTGA. The CDR3 has 15 residues. V lost 5 bases, J lost 4 bases, and 12 bases lay in between. The CDR3 here is CASSRDGPGANVLTF. The DNA of the CDR3 is TGTGCCAGCAGCCGGGATGGCCCGGGGGCCAACGTCCTGACTTTC. Full variable domain (rest looked up from reference TRBV7-3 and TRBJ2-6): GAGVSQTPSNKVTEKGKYVELRCDPISGHTALYWYRQSLGQGPEFLIYFQGTGAADDSGLPNDRFFAVRPEGSVSTLKIQRTERGDSAVYLCASSRDGPGANVLTFGAGSRLTVL.

CDR3 nucleotides: TGCGCCAGCAGCTTTGGAGAGGGTATTAATTCACCCCTCCACTTT. It translates to CASSFGEGINSPLHF. V usage is TRBV5-1 and J usage is TRBJ1-6; D not certain. The CDR3 extends over 15 amino acids. The germline V gene encodes CDR1 SGHRS and CDR2 YFSETQ. Deletions cut 2 bases from V and 6 bases from J, with 12 bases between.

The gene calls are TRBV7-9 and TRBJ1-2; D not resolved. Trimming left V 5 bases short and J 7 bases short, with 11 bases between. Germline lookup yields CDR1 SEHNR and CDR2 FQNEAQ (reference sequence). The length of the CDR3 is 12 residues. The CDR3 loop reads CASSAAPGGYTF. DNA for the CDR3: TGTGCCAGCAGCGCGGCCCCCGGTGGCTACACCTTC.

The chain couples TRBV3-1 (or the pseudogene TRBV3-2) to TRBJ2-7, with 8 bases lining up with TRBD1. The CDR3 contains 14 residues. V dropped 4 bases and J dropped 6; count of bases not matched to a gene: 8. The germline V gene has CDR1 LGHDT and CDR2 YNNKEL (reference sequence). The CDR3 DNA reads TGTGCCAGCAGCCCTAGGACAGGGAAGGGCGAGCAGTACTTC. Translation gives CASSPRTGKGEQYF.

The chain is built from TRBV4-3 and TRBJ1-1; D may be TRBD1 (5 bases). Deletions cut 0 bases from V and 7 bases from J, with 15 bases between. The CDR3 has 15 amino acids. CDR1 is LGHNA, CDR2 YSLEER, per germline. The CDR3 spells CASSQDWGGVYEAFF. The CDR3 region has the DNA TGCGCCAGCAGCCAAGATTGGGGGGGGGTATATGAAGCTTTCTTT.

This clone was detected only once. The chain combines TRBV28 with TRBJ1-1, with 8 nucleotides matching TRBD1. The length of the CDR3 is 17 residues. Trimming cost V 2 bases and J 5 bases; bases outside gene matches: 13. The V gene's germline CDR1 is MDHEN and CDR2 SYDVKM. The CDR3 loop reads CASSLPIRPGGLTEAFF. In DNA form, the CDR3 reads TGTGCCAGCAGTTTACCGATCCGCCCAGGGGGCCTTACTGAAGCTTTCTTT.

The chain employs TRBV6-2 or TRBV6-3 and TRBJ1-6; 8 positions match TRBD1. The CDR3 length is 17 residues. The V gene end was trimmed by 6 bases and the J gene end by 0 bases; junction bases not matched to a gene: 7. Germline V gene sequence: CDR1 MNHEY, CDR2 SVGEGT. The CDR3 sequence is CASSPDRGSSYNSPLHF. DNA of the CDR3: TGTGCCAGCAGCCCAGACAGGGGCAGCTCCTATAATTCACCCCTCCACTTT.

To note about this clone: This specimen includes other DNA sequences encoding the same CDR3. The chain is built from TRBV19 and TRBJ1-4; D remains unclear. The CDR3 spans 12 residues. Germline CDR1 LNHDA, CDR2 SQIVND (reference sequence). V was clipped by 6 bases and J by 5 bases, with 7 bases between them. CDR3 amino acids: CASSSRNEKLFF. In DNA, the CDR3 is TGTGCCAGTAGCTCCAGAAATGAAAAACTGTTTTTT.

The chain couples TRBV14 to TRBJ1-2, with a weak D call TRBD1 (6 bases). Germline values: CDR1 SGHDN, CDR2 FVKESK. This CDR3 spans 13 amino acids. The V end was cut by 4 bases, the J end by 4 bases, with 10 bases between. The CDR3 here is CASSRDNFYGYTF. The CDR3 DNA sequence: TGTGCCAGCAGCCGGGACAACTTCTATGGCTACACCTTC.

This chain links TRBV9 with TRBJ1-6; D is ambiguous. The CDR3 runs to 13 residues. Germline loops: CDR1 SGDLS, CDR2 YYNGEE. Trimming stripped 3 bases from V and 8 bases from J, with 9 bases between. The CDR3 protein is CASSAYPDSPLHF. CDR3 bases: TGTGCCAGCAGCGCCTACCCGGATTCACCCCTCCACTTT.

The CDR3 is CSARVSYGYTF. As DNA, the CDR3 is TGCAGCGCCAGGGTGAGCTATGGCTACACCTTC. The chain carries TRBV29-1 and TRBJ1-2; tentative D call: TRBD1 (5 bases). With 7 bases removed from V and 4 bases from J, the gap between germline ends came to 10 bases. CDR3 length equals 11 residues. The germline V gene has CDR1 SQVTM and CDR2 ANQGSEA.